Listed here are 16 T cell receptor beta chains from one sample, sequenced in a study of T-cell memory formation after mild COVID-19 (dated by TCRdb to the early 2020s). Libraries were prepared through 5' RACE. Sequencing used an Illumina NovaSeq 6000. Using fastp trimming at Q25 and MiXCR clonotype assembly, TCRdb reanalyzed the public sequencing data and kept in-frame beta chains. Rows are unified per CDR3 protein, each entry keeping the most common DNA and genes. The sample profile shows roughly 86,000 distinct CDR3 sequences; about 15% of them were found once. The ten top clones hold under 45% of the sample. Sequencing used PBMCs or a T cell subset sorted from them (not recorded which). The receptors were sampled from a man between 18 and 29 years old who had mild COVID-19 (a few samples of this study predate the infection). The sample titles of this study are shuffled in the database, so cell type and time point are left out; the donor was told from shared clones.

The chain carries TRBV4-3 and TRBJ2-1, with a weak D call TRBD2 (6 bases). The V end lost 0 bases, the J end lost 4 bases, and 22 bases lay between the germline ends. From germline, CDR1 is LGHNA and CDR2 YSLEER. This CDR3 has 19 amino acids. The CDR3 loop is CASSQDAPSLGGAYNEQFF. In DNA, the CDR3 is TGCGCCAGCAGCCAAGATGCCCCCTCTTTGGGGGGAGCGTACAATGAGCAGTTCTTC.

This clonotype was seen only a few times. The chain couples TRBV5-4 to TRBJ1-2; the D is unclear. V lost 4 bases and J lost 13, with 26 bases in between. This CDR3 has 15 amino acids. The germline CDR1 and CDR2 sequences are SGHNT and YYREEE (reference sequence). The CDR3 is CASSPLATAAPDSTF. CDR3 sequence (DNA): TGTGCCAGCAGCCCCCTAGCCACAGCGGCCCCAGACTCCACCTTC.

The CDR3: CASSLSNSGTALGAFF. DNA for the CDR3: TGTGCCAGCAGTTTATCCAACTCCGGGACGGCCCTTGGTGCCTTCTTT. V and J are TRBV27 and TRBJ1-1, with a tentative D call TRBD1 (5 bases). The CDR3 length is 16 residues. Trimming shortened V by 0 bases and J by 14 bases, and 25 bases separated the two germline ends. CDR1 MNHEY and CDR2 SMNVEV come from the germline V gene (reference sequence).

The sample holds a few counts of this clonotype. The J gene is TRBJ1-2, the V gene TRBV5-1, with 9 bases matching TRBD1. Germline assignment: CDR1 SGHRS and CDR2 YFSETQ. V shed 5 bases, J shed 4 bases, and the junction held 6 bases outside the gene matches. This CDR3 has 14 amino acids. The CDR3 DNA follows: TGCGCCAGCAGTCCCGGGACAGGGCTCTATGGCTACACCTTC. Translation gives CASSPGTGLYGYTF.

This clonotype has ten or more counts. V usage is TRBV6-1 and J usage is TRBJ2-1; D tentatively reads TRBD1 or TRBD2 (5 bases each). V shed 5 bases and J shed 2 bases, with 10 bases lying between them. Germline V lookup: CDR1 MNHNS, CDR2 SASEGT. This CDR3 is 14 amino acids long. Here the CDR3 DNA reads TGTGCCAGCAGTCCGGGGCTTACCTACAATGAGCAGTTCTTC. Protein product: CASSPGLTYNEQFF.

The chain recombines TRBV29-1 with TRBJ2-7; 7 positions agree with TRBD1. The germline gives CDR1 SQVTM, CDR2 ANQGSEA. The CDR3 loop spans 13 amino acids. V was clipped by 7 bases and J by 2 bases; unmatched bases: 8. Written as DNA, the CDR3 is TGCAGCGCCTTAAGGACAGGCACCTACGAGCAGTACTTC. Its protein product is CSALRTGTYEQYF.

The V gene is TRBV24-1, the J gene TRBJ1-5; TRBD1 might be the D (5 bases). The CDR3 totals 13 residues. The ends were cut back, 5 bases at V and 6 bases at J, with 10 bases in the middle. Looked up from germline, CDR1 is KGHDR and CDR2 is SFDVKD. The CDR3 bases are TGTGCCACCAGTGTTGGGGGAGGTCAGCCCCAGCATTTT. Its translation is CATSVGGGQPQHF.

This clonotype has only a few counts. The CDR3 bases are TGTGCCAGCAGCCCGACAGGGTTGGAAAATCAGCCCCAGCATTTT. This sequence encodes CASSPTGLENQPQHF. The rearrangement links TRBV7-9 to TRBJ1-5, with 7 positions matching TRBD1. The germline gives CDR1 SEHNR, CDR2 FQNEAQ (reference sequence). This CDR3 spans 15 amino acids. J was trimmed by 4 bases and V by 5 bases; bases with no gene match: 8.

This chain uses TRBV6-2 or TRBV6-3 with TRBJ1-3, with D unresolved. The V and J ends lost 0 bases and 2 bases respectively, with 11 bases between them. The CDR3 covers 16 residues. In germline, CDR1 is MNHEY, CDR2 SVGEGT. The CDR3 nucleotides read TGTGCCAGCAGTTACTCTTCGGCAGCTCCTGGAAACACCATATATTTT. Translating gives CASSYSSAAPGNTIYF.

This clonotype was seen a handful of times. The chain links TRBV7-9 to TRBJ2-3, with 7 nucleotides matching TRBD1. This CDR3 contains 15 residues. Germline CDR1 SEHNR, CDR2 FQNEAQ (reference sequence). Trimming took 6 bases from V and 5 from J; bases not matched to a gene: 11. The CDR3 bases are TGTGCCAGCAGAACCTCCGACAGGGTCGAAGATACGCAGTATTTT. It codes for CASRTSDRVEDTQYF.

This clonotype was seen a few times. J is TRBJ2-7 and V is TRBV7-8, with 7 bases matching TRBD1. The ends lost 0 bases at V and 5 bases at J; junction bases unmatched: 7. There are 15 residues in the CDR3. The germline V gene has CDR1 SGHVS and CDR2 FQNEAQ. For the CDR3, the DNA is TGTGCCAGCAGCTTAGCCCCGGACAGGCGGGACGAGCAGTACTTC. Protein: CASSLAPDRRDEQYF.

This clonotype was picked up many times. The rearrangement joins TRBV29-1 to TRBJ2-1; 9 bases map to TRBD2. J was trimmed by 8 bases and V by 5 bases; bases with no gene match: 13. CDR3 size: 15 residues. Germline V gene sequence: CDR1 SQVTM, CDR2 ANQGSEA. CDR3 bases: TGCAGCGTTAATGCCGTAGCGGGACTAGCCGATGAGCAGTTCTTC. Translated, it gives CSVNAVAGLADEQFF.

The table lists this clonotype with a few counts. This chain uses TRBV21-1 with TRBJ2-7; TRBD1, the table's D call, lacks a check against the DNA. TRBV21-1 is deemed a pseudogene. The CDR3 has 16 residues. The CDR3: CASSKAPGQGVHEQYF. In DNA form, the CDR3 reads TGTGCCAGCAGCAAAGCTCCGGGACAGGGGGTCCACGAGCAGTACTTC.

This clonotype was detected many times. The gene calls are TRBV4-2 and TRBJ2-3; TRBD2 matches 13 bases. The J segment lost 1 base and the V segment lost 7 bases, leaving 11 bases of the junction unmatched. The CDR3 is made up of 18 amino acids. Germline V gives CDR1 LGHNA, CDR2 YNFKEQ. The CDR3 loop reads CASNEITGTSGGTDTQYF. The DNA of the CDR3 is TGTGCCAGCAACGAGATCACCGGGACTAGCGGGGGCACAGATACGCAGTATTTT.

J is TRBJ2-5 and V is TRBV4-2, with TRBD2 matching 9 bases. Germline assignment: CDR1 LGHNA and CDR2 YNFKEQ. The CDR3 contains 18 residues. V dropped 0 bases and J dropped 1; count of bases not matched to a gene: 9. In nucleotides, the CDR3 is TGTGCCAGCAGCCAAGACCCTAGCGGGGCAAGGGGCCAAGAGACCCAGTACTTC. It encodes CASSQDPSGARGQETQYF.

This clonotype has just a few counts. The chain couples TRBV5-4 to TRBJ2-1; 9 bases align to TRBD2. Germline assignment: CDR1 SGHNT and CDR2 YYREEE (reference sequence). V was clipped by 3 bases and J by 2 bases; unmatched bases: 3. The CDR3 runs to 15 residues. CDR3: CASSWGTSTYNEQFF. In DNA form, the CDR3 reads TGTGCCAGCAGCTGGGGGACTAGCACCTACAATGAGCAGTTCTTC. Full variable domain (outside the CDR3, taken from reference TRBV5-4 and TRBJ2-1): ETGVTQSPTHLIKTRGQQVTLRCSSQSGHNTVSWYQQALGQGPQFIFQYYREEENGRGNFPPRFSGLQFPNYSSELNVNALELDDSALYLCASSWGTSTYNEQFFGPGTRLTVL.